This TCR beta chain was sequenced during a study of response to subunit inactivated influenza vaccine. Findings and limits, study-wide: The authors suggested that every seasonal influenza vaccination recruits few new T cells.

TCRdb analysed the RT-PCR reads with MiXCR anew, one entry per CDR3 protein. Of a few hundred thousand distinct CDR3 sequences detected, approximately 21% appear once; the ten largest clones hold about 9.4%. This clonotype was picked up many times. Its antigen is not identified. This CDR3 is built from 17 residues. Per the germline V gene, CDR1 is ENHRY and CDR2 is SYGVKD. V shed 4 bases and J 3 bases; nucleotides not matched to a gene: 7. This sequence was found in a man in his fifties or sixties who received an inactivated influenza vaccine. The rearrangement joins TRBV10-3 to TRBJ2-2; TRBD2 matches at 11 bases. This material consisted of PBMCs from blood, taken 21 months after vaccination. In DNA form, the CDR3 reads TGTGCCATCAGTGCCCCGGTGGGACTAGCGGACACCGGGGAGCTGTTTTTT. Translating it yields CAISAPVGLADTGELFF.